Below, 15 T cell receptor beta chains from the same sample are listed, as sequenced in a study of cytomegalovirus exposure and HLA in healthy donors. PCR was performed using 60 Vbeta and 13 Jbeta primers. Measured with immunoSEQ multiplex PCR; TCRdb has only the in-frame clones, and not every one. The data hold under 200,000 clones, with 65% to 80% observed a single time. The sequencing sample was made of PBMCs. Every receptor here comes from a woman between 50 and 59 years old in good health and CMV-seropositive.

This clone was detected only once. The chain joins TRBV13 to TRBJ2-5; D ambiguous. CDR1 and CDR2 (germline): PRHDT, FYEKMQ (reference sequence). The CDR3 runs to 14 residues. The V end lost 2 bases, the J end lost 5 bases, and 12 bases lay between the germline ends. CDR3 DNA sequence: TGTGCCAGCAGCTTATTCCAGCGTTGGGAGACCCAGTACTTC. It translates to CASSLFQRWETQYF.

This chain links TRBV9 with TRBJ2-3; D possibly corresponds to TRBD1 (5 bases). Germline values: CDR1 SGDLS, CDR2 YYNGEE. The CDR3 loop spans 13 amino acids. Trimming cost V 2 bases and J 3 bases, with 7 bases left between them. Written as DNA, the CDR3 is TGTGCCAGCAGCGTGGACACTACAGATACGCAGTATTTT. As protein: CASSVDTTDTQYF.

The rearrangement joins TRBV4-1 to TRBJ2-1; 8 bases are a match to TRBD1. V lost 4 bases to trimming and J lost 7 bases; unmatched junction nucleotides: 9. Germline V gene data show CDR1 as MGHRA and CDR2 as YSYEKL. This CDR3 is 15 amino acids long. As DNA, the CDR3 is TGCGCCAGCAGCCGGGCGGAACAGGGGGATAATGAGCAGTTCTTC. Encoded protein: CASSRAEQGDNEQFF.

The CDR3 region has the DNA TGTGCCACCCACTTGAAGTCGGGGTCGGATGGCTACACCTTC. This encodes CATHLKSGSDGYTF. The V call is TRBV6-6, the J call TRBJ1-2, with D unresolved. Germline CDR1 and CDR2: MNHNY and SVGAGI (reference sequence). The CDR3 covers 14 residues. V shed 10 bases and J shed 6 bases, with 21 bases lying between them.

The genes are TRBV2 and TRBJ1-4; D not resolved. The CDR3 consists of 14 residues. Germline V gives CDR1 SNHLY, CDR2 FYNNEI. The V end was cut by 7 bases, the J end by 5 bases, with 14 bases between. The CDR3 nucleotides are TGTGCCAGCAAGGGCCCCGGGAAGAATGAAAAACTGTTTTTT. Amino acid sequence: CASKGPGKNEKLFF.

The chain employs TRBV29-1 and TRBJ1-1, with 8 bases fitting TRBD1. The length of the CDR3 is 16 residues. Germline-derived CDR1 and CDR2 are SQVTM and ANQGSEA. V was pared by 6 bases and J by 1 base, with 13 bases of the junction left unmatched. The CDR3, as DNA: TGCAGCGTCCAACATATAAAACAGGGGGAGAACACTGAAGCTTTCTTT. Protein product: CSVQHIKQGENTEAFF.

The CDR3 protein is CASSSWTSGGSDTGELFF. The CDR3 DNA follows: TGTGCCAGCAGCTCTTGGACTAGCGGGGGGAGCGACACCGGGGAGCTGTTTTTT. This sequence joins TRBV7-9 and TRBJ2-2, with 14 bases lining up with TRBD2. This CDR3 spans 18 amino acids. Germline assignment: CDR1 SEHNR and CDR2 FQNEAQ (reference sequence). The V segment lost 4 bases and the J segment 3 bases; nucleotides outside the gene matches: 7.

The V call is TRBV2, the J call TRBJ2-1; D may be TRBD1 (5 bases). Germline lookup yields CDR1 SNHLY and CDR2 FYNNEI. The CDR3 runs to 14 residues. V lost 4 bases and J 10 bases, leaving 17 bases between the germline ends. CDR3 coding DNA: TGTGCCAGCAGTGGTGACGGATCCTCAGGGGAGCAGTTCTTC. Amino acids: CASSGDGSSGEQFF.

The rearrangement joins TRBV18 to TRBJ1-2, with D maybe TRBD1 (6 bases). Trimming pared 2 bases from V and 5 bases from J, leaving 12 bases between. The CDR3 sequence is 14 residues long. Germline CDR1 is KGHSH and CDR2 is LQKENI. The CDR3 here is CASSPAGESYGYTF. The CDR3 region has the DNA TGTGCCAGCTCACCAGCAGGGGAATCATATGGCTACACCTTC.

CDR3 protein: CASSYSFREVTQPQHF. As DNA, the CDR3 is TGTGCCAGCAGTTACTCATTCAGGGAGGTAACTCAGCCCCAGCATTTT. The chain is built from TRBV6-6 and TRBJ1-5; D is perhaps TRBD1 (5 bases). The length of the CDR3 is 16 residues. Per germline, CDR1 MNHNY and CDR2 SVGAGI (reference sequence). V dropped 0 bases and J dropped 6 bases, with 15 bases sitting between them.

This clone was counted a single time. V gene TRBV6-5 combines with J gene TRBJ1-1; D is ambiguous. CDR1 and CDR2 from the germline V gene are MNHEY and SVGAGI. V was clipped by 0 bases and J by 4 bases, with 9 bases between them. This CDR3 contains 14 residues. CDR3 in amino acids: CASSYSRLFTEAFF. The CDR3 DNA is TGTGCCAGCAGTTACTCTCGACTCTTCACTGAAGCTTTCTTT.

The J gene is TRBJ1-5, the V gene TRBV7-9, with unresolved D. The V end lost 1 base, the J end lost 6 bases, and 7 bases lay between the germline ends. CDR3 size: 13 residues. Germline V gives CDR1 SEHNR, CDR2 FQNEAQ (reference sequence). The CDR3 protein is CASSLEAGQPQHF. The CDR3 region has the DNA TGTGCCAGCAGCTTAGAGGCGGGTCAGCCCCAGCATTTT. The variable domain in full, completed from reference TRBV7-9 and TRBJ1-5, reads DTGVSQNPRHKITKRGQNVTFRCDPISEHNRLYWYRQTLGQGPEFLTYFQNEAQLEKSRLLSDRFSAERPKGSFSTLEIQRTEQGDSAMYLCASSLEAGQPQHFGDGTRLSIL.

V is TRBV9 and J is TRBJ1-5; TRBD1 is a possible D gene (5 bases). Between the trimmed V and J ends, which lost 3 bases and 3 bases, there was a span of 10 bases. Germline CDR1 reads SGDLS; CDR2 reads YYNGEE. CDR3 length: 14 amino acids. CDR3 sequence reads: CASSDGASNQPQHF. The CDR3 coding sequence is TGTGCCAGCAGCGATGGGGCTTCCAATCAGCCCCAGCATTTT.

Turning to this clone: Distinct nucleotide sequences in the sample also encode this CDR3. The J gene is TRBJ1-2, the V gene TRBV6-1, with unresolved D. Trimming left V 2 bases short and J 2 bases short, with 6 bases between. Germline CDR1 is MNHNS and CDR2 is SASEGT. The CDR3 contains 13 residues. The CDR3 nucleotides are TGTGCCAGCAGTGAAAACGGGAACTATGGCTACACCTTC. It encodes CASSENGNYGYTF.

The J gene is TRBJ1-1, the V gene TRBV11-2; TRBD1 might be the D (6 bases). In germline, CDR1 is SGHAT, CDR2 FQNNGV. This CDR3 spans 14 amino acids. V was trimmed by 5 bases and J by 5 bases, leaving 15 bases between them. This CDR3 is CASSATGRGTEAFF. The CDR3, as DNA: TGTGCCAGCAGCGCGACAGGTCGAGGGACTGAAGCTTTCTTT.